This T cell receptor beta chain was found in a study of graft-versus-host responses after intestinal transplantation. TCRdb's copy holds only in-frame clones and misses some; the assay was immunoSEQ multiplex PCR. Of just over 20,000 clones in the sample, around 92% were seen once. V lost 1 base to trimming and J lost 8 bases, with 12 bases between them. Per germline, CDR1 SGDLS and CDR2 YYNGEE. This CDR3 comprises 13 residues. The rearrangement joins TRBV9 to TRBJ1-2; no firm D call. The source is a human patient who received an intestinal transplant, so some T cells may come from the graft donor. The starting material was PBMCs, obtained roughly 39 weeks after intestinal transplant. CDR3 DNA: TGTGCCAGCAGCGTACGACTCTTCGAGGGCTACACCTTC. Translation: CASSVRLFEGYTF.